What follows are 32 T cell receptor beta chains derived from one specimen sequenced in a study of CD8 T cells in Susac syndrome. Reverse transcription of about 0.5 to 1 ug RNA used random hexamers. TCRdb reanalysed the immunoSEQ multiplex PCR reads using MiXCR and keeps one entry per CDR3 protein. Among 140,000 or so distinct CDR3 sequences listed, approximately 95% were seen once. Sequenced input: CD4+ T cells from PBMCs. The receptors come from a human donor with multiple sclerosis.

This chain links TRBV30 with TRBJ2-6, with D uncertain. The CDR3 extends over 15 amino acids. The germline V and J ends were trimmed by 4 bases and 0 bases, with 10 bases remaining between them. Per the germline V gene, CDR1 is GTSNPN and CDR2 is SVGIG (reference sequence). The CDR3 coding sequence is TGTGCCTGGAAAAGGCTGACCTCTGGGGCCAACGTCCTGACTTTC. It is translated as CAWKRLTSGANVLTF.

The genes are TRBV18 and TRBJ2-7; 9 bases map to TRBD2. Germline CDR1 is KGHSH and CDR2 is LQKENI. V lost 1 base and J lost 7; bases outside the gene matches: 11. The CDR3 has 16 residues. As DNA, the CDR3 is TGTGCCAGCTCACCACTTAGCGGGAGCCCCCAAGGAGAGCAGTACTTC. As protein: CASSPLSGSPQGEQYF.

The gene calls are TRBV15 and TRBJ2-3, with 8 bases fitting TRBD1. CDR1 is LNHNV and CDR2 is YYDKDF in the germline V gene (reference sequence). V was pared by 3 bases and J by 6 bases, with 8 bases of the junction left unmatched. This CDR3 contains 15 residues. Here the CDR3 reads CATSRRTGSSDTQYF. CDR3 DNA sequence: TGTGCCACCAGCAGGAGGACAGGGTCATCGGATACGCAGTATTTT. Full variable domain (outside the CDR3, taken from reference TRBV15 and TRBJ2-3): DAMVIQNPRYQVTQFGKPVTLSCSQTLNHNVMYWYQQKSSQAPKLLFHYYDKDFNNEADTPDNFQSRRPNTSFCFLDIRSPGLGDTAMYLCATSRRTGSSDTQYFGPGTRLTVL.

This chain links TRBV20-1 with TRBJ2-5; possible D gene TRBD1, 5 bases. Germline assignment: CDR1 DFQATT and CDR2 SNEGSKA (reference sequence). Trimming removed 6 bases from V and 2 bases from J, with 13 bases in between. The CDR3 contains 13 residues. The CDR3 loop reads CSAPQVFQETQYF. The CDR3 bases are TGCAGTGCCCCACAGGTTTTTCAAGAGACCCAGTACTTC.

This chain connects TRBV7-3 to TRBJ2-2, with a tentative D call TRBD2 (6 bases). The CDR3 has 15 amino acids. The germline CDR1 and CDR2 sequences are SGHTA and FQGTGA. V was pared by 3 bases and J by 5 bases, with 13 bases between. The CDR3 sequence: CASSLGGSLTGELFF. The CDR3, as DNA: TGTGCCAGCAGCTTGGGAGGCTCTCTAACCGGGGAGCTGTTTTTT.

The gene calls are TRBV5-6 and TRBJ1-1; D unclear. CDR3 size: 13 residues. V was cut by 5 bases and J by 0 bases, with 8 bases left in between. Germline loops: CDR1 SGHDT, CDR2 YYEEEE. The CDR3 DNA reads TGTGCCAGCAGATTTCGGATGAACACTGAAGCTTTCTTT. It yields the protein CASRFRMNTEAFF.

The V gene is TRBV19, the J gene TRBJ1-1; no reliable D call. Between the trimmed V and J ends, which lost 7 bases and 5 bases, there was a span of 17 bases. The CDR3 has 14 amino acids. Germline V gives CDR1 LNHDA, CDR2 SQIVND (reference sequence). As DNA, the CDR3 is TGTGCCAGTACTAAACTTCGCAGTCCGACTGAAGCTTTCTTT. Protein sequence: CASTKLRSPTEAFF.

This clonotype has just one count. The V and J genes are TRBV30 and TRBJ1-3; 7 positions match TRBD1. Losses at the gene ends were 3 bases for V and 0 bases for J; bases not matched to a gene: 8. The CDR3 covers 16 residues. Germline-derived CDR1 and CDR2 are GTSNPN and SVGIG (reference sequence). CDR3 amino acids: CAWRERDSLSGNTIYF. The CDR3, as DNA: TGTGCCTGGAGGGAAAGGGACAGCCTCTCTGGAAACACCATATATTTT.

The CDR3 coding sequence is TGTGCCAGCAGCGTAGTGGGGGGAGGTCAAGAGACCCAGTACTTC. Its translation: CASSVVGGGQETQYF. This rearrangement joins TRBV9 to TRBJ2-5, with D possibly TRBD2 on 6 matching bases. The CDR3 loop spans 15 amino acids. Trimming took 0 bases from V and 2 from J, leaving 11 bases between them. CDR1 is SGDLS and CDR2 is YYNGEE in the germline V gene.

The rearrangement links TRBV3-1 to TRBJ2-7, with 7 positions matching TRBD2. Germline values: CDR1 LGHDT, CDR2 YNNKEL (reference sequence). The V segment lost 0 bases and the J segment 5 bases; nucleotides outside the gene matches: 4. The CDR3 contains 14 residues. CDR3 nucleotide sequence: TGTGCCAGCAGCCAAGAAGAGCGGGGCCACGAGCAGTACTTC. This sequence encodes CASSQEERGHEQYF.

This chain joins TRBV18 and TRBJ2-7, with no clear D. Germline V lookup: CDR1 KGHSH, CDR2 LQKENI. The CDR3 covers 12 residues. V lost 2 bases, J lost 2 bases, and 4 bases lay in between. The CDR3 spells CASSPSTYEQYF. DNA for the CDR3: TGTGCCAGCTCACCATCGACCTACGAGCAGTACTTC.

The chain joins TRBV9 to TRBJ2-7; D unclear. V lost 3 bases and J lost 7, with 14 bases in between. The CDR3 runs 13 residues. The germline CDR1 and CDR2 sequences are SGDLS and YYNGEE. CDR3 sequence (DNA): TGTGCCAGCAGCGCAAGAAGGGAAGGGGAGCAGTACTTC. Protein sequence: CASSARREGEQYF.

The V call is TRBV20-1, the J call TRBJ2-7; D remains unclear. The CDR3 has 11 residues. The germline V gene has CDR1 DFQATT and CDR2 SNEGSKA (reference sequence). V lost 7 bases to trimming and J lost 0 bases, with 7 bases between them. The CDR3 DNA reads TGCAGTGGTGCGTTCTCCTACGAGCAGTACTTC. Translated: CSGAFSYEQYF.

The CDR3 loop reads CASSFTGRNTEAFF. The DNA for the CDR3 is TGTGCCAGCAGTTTTACAGGAAGGAACACTGAAGCTTTCTTT. J is TRBJ1-1 and V is TRBV27; possibly TRBD1 for D (5 bases). This CDR3 spans 14 amino acids. The V gene lost 3 bases and the J gene lost 1 base, with 9 bases spanning the gap. The germline gives CDR1 MNHEY, CDR2 SMNVEV (reference sequence).

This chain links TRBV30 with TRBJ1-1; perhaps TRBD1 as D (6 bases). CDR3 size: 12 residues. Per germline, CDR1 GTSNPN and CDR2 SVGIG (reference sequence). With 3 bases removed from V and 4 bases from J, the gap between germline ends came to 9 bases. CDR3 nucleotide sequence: TGTGCCTGGAGCCGAGGGGGCACTGAAGCTTTCTTT. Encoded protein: CAWSRGGTEAFF.

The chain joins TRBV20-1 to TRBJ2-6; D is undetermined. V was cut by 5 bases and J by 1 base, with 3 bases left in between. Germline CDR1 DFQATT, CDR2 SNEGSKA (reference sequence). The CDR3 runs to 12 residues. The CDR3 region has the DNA TGCAGTGCTTGGTCTGGGGCCAACGTCCTGACTTTC. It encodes CSAWSGANVLTF.

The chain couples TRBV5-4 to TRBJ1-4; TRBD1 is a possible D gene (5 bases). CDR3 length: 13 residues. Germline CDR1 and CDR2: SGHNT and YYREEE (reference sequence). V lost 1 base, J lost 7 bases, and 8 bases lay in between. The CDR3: CASSLQGTEKLFF. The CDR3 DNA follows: TGTGCCAGCAGCTTGCAGGGTACTGAAAAACTGTTTTTT.

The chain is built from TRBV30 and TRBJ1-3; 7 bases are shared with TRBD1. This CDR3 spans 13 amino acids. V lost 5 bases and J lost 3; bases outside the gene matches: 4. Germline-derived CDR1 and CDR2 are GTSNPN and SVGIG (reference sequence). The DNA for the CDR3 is TGTGCCTGGGTAGGGGGCCTTGGAAACACCATATATTTT. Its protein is CAWVGGLGNTIYF.

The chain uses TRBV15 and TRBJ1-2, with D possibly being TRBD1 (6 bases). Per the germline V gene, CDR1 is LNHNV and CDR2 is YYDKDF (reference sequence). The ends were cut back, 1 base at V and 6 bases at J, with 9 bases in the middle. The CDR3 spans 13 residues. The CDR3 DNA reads TGTGCCACCAGCAGAGGCGGGGGCGATGGCTACACCTTC. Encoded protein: CATSRGGGDGYTF.

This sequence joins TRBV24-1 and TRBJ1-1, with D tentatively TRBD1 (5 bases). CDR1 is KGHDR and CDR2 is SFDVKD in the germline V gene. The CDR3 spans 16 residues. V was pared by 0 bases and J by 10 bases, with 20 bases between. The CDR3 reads CATSDLAVLRGGRAFF. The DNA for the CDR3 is TGTGCCACCAGTGATTTGGCGGTATTGCGGGGGGGTCGAGCTTTCTTT.

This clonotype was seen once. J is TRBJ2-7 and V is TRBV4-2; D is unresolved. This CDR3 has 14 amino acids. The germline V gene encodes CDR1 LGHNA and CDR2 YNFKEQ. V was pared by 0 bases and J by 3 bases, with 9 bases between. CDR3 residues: CASSQDHGNYEQYF. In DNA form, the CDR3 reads TGTGCCAGCAGCCAAGATCACGGTAACTACGAGCAGTACTTC.

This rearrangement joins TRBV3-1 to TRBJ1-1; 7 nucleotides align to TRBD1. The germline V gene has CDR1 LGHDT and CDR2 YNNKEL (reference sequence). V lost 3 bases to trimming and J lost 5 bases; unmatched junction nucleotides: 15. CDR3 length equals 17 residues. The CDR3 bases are TGTGCCAGCAGCCAGGAGACAGGGTACCGAGTTGGAACTGAAGCTTTCTTT. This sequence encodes CASSQETGYRVGTEAFF.

The CDR3 bases are TGTGCCAGTGGGGTCAATCAGCCCCAGCATTTT. Protein sequence: CASGVNQPQHF. The J gene is TRBJ1-5, the V gene TRBV19; D uncertain. The ends were cut back, 8 bases at V and 3 bases at J, with 5 bases in the middle. The germline V gene encodes CDR1 LNHDA and CDR2 SQIVND (reference sequence). The CDR3 contains 11 residues.

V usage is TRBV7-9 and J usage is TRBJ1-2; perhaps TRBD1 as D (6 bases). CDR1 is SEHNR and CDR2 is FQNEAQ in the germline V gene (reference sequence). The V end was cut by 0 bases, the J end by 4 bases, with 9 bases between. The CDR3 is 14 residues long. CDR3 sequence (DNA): TGTGCCAGCAGCTTAGCAGGGGGTCTCTATGGCTACACCTTC. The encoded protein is CASSLAGGLYGYTF. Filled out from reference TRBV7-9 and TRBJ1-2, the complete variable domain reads DTGVSQNPRHKITKRGQNVTFRCDPISEHNRLYWYRQTLGQGPEFLTYFQNEAQLEKSRLLSDRFSAERPKGSFSTLEIQRTEQGDSAMYLCASSLAGGLYGYTFGSGTRLTVV.

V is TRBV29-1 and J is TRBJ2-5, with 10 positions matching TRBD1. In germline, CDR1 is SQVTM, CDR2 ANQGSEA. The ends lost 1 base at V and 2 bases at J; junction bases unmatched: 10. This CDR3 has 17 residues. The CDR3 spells CSVEGGQGRTYQETQYF. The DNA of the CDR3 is TGCAGCGTTGAAGGGGGACAGGGGCGCACCTATCAAGAGACCCAGTACTTC. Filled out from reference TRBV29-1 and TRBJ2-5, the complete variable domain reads SAVISQKPSRDICQRGTSLTIQCQVDSQVTMMFWYRQQPGQSLTLIATANQGSEATYESGFVIDKFPISRPNLTFSTLTVSNMSPEDSSIYLCSVEGGQGRTYQETQYFGPGTRLLVL.

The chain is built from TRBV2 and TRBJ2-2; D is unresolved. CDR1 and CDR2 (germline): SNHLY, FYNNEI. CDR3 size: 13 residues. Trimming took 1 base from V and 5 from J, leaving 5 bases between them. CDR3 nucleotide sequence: TGTGCCAGCAGTGAAGAGGCGACCGGGGAGCTGTTTTTT. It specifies CASSEEATGELFF.

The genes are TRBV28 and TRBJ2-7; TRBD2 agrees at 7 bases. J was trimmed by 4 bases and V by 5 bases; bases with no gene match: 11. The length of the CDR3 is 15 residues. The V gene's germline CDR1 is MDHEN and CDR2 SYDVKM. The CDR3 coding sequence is TGTGCCAGCAGTCAGGCCCGGACTAGTCGGTACGAGCAGTACTTC. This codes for CASSQARTSRYEQYF.

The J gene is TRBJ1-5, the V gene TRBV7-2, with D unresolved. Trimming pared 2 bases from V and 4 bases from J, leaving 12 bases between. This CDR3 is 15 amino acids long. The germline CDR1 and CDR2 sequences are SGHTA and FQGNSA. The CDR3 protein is CASSLTSGGNQPQHF. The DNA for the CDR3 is TGTGCCAGCAGCTTAACTTCGGGTGGGAATCAGCCCCAGCATTTT.

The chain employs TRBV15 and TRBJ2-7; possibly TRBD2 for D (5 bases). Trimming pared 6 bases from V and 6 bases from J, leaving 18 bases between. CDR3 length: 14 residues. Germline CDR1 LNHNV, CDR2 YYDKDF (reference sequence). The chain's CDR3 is CATREELFGAEQYF. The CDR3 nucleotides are TGTGCCACCAGGGAGGAGCTATTCGGTGCCGAGCAGTACTTC.

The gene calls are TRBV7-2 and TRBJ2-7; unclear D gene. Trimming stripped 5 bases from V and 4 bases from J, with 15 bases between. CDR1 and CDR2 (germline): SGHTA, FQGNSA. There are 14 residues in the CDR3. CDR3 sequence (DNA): TGTGCCAGCAGCCAGATCCCACAGTTATACGAGCAGTACTTC. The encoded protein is CASSQIPQLYEQYF.

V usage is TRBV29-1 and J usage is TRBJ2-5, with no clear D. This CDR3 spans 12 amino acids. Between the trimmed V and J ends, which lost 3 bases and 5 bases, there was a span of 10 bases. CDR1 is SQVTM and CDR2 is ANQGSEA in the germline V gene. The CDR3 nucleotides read TGCAGCGTTGACCTTTCCCGGGAGACCCAGTACTTC. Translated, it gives CSVDLSRETQYF.

The CDR3 loop is CASSLAGAGEAFF. CDR3 DNA: TGTGCCAGCAGTTTAGCCGGGGCTGGTGAAGCTTTCTTT. This chain joins TRBV12-3 or TRBV12-4 and TRBJ1-1; D may be TRBD1 (5 bases). The CDR3 is made up of 13 amino acids. V gave up 0 bases and J gave up 7 bases, with 9 bases separating them.